This T cell receptor beta chain was found in a study of T cell repertoires in cytomegalovirus infection. For the study at large: Matching HLA type and CMV infection were both indicated by public TCR beta signatures. Study-level findings and limits: Dominant in the ex vivo response were TCR beta clonotypes restricted by HLA-C and specific for CMV.

This clonotype was counted a few times. Its antigen remains unidentified. TCRdb passed the reads through MiXCR, listing each CDR3 protein once. Of fewer than 1,000,000 distinct CDR3 sequences in the sample, under 40% are singletons; the top ten hold roughly an eighth. The germline V gene encodes CDR1 SQVTM and CDR2 ANQGSEA. Unmatched junction bases numbered 4, after V lost 0 bases and J lost 4 bases. CDR3 length equals 14 residues. The chain uses TRBV29-1 and TRBJ2-5, with 8 bases that match TRBD2. The input for sequencing was cultured CD8+ T cells from PBMCs, taken from culture after CMV antigen stimulation. This clonotype originated in a human donor in good health (CMV status not recorded). Some clones in this sample may be carry-over from other donors' samples. CDR3 residues: CSVEDWAGGETQYF. The CDR3 DNA reads TGCAGCGTTGAAGATTGGGCGGGGGGAGAGACCCAGTACTTC. The full variable domain, completed using reference TRBV29-1 and TRBJ2-5, is SAVISQKPSRDICQRGTSLTIQCQVDSQVTMMFWYRQQPGQSLTLIATANQGSEATYESGFVIDKFPISRPNLTFSTLTVSNMSPEDSSIYLCSVEDWAGGETQYFGPGTRLLVL.